The 9 T cell receptor beta chains below all came from one sample that was sequenced in a study of T-cell reconstitution after alpha-beta-depleted transplantation in children (dated by TCRdb to the mid-2010s). The library was prepared using PCR. Data came from an Illumina HiSeq 2500. Molecular barcoding was employed in the preparation of TCR libraries, with unique molecular identifiers being used to normalize TCRbeta repertoire quantification. The public reads were quality trimmed at Q25 with fastp and then assembled into clones with MiXCR by TCRdb, keeping productive beta chains. Each entry is one CDR3 protein sequence, shown with its most common DNA and genes. The sample table holds 700,000 to 850,000 distinct CDR3 sequences, of which around 15% were seen once. The ten largest clones add up to 5% of the sample. The treatment or condition label for this specimen denotes: allogeneic hematopoietic cell transplantation with graft depleted of TCRalphabeta T cells and CD19 B cells.

The sample here was PBMCs, mostly from graft donor cells, taken 360 days after TCRalphabeta/CD19-depleted stem cell transplant. These receptors were taken from a male patient between 10 and 17 years old who had a stem cell transplant for acute lymphoblastic leukemia, so the T cells may come from the graft donor.

In this sample, this clonotype turned up a few times. The rearrangement links TRBV5-1 to TRBJ2-7; the match to TRBD2 covers 7 bases. The CDR3 is made up of 19 amino acids. Trimming took 4 bases from V and 3 from J; bases not matched to a gene: 22. Germline values: CDR1 SGHRS, CDR2 YFSETQ. In nucleotides, the CDR3 is TGCGCCAGCAGCCGAGTCGCCGGAGGGTACCTAGCGGTCAACTACGAGCAGTACTTC. Translation gives CASSRVAGGYLAVNYEQYF.

This chain uses TRBV20-1 with TRBJ2-7; 10 bases are shared with TRBD1. Germline assignment: CDR1 DFQATT and CDR2 SNEGSKA (reference sequence). V dropped 5 bases and J dropped 3; count of bases not matched to a gene: 4. The CDR3 has 13 residues. CDR3 coding DNA: TGCAGTGCTTACCGGGACAGGGGCTACGAGCAGTACTTC. Protein sequence: CSAYRDRGYEQYF.

J is TRBJ1-6 and V is TRBV6-5; the D is unclear. This CDR3 comprises 13 residues. Trimming removed 0 bases at V and 7 bases at J, with 4 bases between. The germline CDR1 and CDR2 sequences are MNHEY and SVGAGI. The CDR3 DNA reads TGTGCCAGCAGTTACTCAAGAAATTCACCCCTCCACTTT. It is translated as CASSYSRNSPLHF.

This clonotype has at least ten counts. This chain links TRBV7-6 with TRBJ1-2; 7 nucleotides match TRBD1. This CDR3 is 16 amino acids long. With V trimmed by 1 base and J by 4 bases, 9 bases remained unmatched. Germline V CDR1 and CDR2: SGHVS, FNYEAQ. CDR3 nucleotide sequence: TGTGCCAGCAGCTTAGGGGACAGAGGCCTCCCCTATGGCTACACCTTC. Translation gives CASSLGDRGLPYGYTF.

There are many counts of this clonotype. The rearrangement uses TRBV5-6 and TRBJ2-1; D is possibly TRBD2 (6 bases). With 2 bases removed from V and 2 bases from J, the gap between germline ends came to 8 bases. Germline loops: CDR1 SGHDT, CDR2 YYEEEE. The CDR3 extends over 14 amino acids. The CDR3 region has the DNA TGTGCCAGCAGCTTTGCTAGCGCCTACAATGAGCAGTTCTTC. Translating gives CASSFASAYNEQFF.

This clonotype was detected only a few times. The CDR3 reads CASRTMKWEQETQYF. CDR3 DNA sequence: TGTGCCAGCAGGACCATGAAATGGGAGCAAGAGACCCAGTACTTC. This chain uses TRBV5-6 with TRBJ2-5; TRBD2 is a possible D gene (5 bases). In germline, CDR1 is SGHDT, CDR2 YYEEEE. Trimming left V 5 bases short and J 2 bases short, with 16 bases between. The CDR3 totals 15 residues.

This clonotype was detected a few times. V usage is TRBV25-1 and J usage is TRBJ2-3, with 8 bases matching TRBD2. Germline CDR1 MGHDK, CDR2 SYGVNS. This CDR3 has 16 residues. The ends lost 6 bases at V and 4 bases at J; junction bases unmatched: 12. CDR3 DNA sequence: TGTGCCAGCAGACCCCCCCAGCGGGAGAACTCAGATACGCAGTATTTT. Translation gives CASRPPQRENSDTQYF.

This clonotype appeared a few times. The chain combines TRBV3-1 with TRBJ2-5; 9 nucleotides agree with TRBD1. Per germline, CDR1 LGHDT and CDR2 YNNKEL (reference sequence). V lost 5 bases to trimming and J lost 0 bases; unmatched junction nucleotides: 7. The CDR3 extends over 16 amino acids. CDR3 in DNA: TGTGCCAGCAGCGTGGGGACAGGGACGTACCAAGAGACCCAGTACTTC. It is translated as CASSVGTGTYQETQYF.

The V and J genes are TRBV12-3 or TRBV12-4 and TRBJ2-3; possible D gene TRBD2, 5 bases. Deletions cut 5 bases from V and 2 bases from J, with 14 bases between. The CDR3 runs to 15 residues. CDR3 nucleotides: TGTGCCAGCAGTCCTCTAGGAGGCGCCACAGATACGCAGTATTTT. Translating it yields CASSPLGGATDTQYF.